This TCR beta chain was identified in a study of blood T cell repertoires in COVID-19. Across the whole study: PBMCs, B-cell-depleted T cells, or T cells provided the cDNA or gDNA that made up the material.

Trimming shortened V by 3 bases and J by 7 bases, and 15 bases separated the two germline ends. The CDR3 loop spans 14 amino acids. Germline lookup yields CDR1 DFQATT and CDR2 SNEGSKA (reference sequence). Per the authors' pipeline: Using reference gene primer amplification, nucleated cell counts were estimated. Data came from immunoSEQ multiplex PCR; TCRdb stores just in-frame clones and leaves some out. D and trimming were read from the DNA, whereas the V and J calls and clone size are those reported in that table. The repertoire holds about 230,000 clones, with nearly 90% as singletons. V and J are TRBV20-1 and TRBJ2-2; D is perhaps TRBD2 (5 bases). Sample: peripheral blood. This TCR derives from a woman younger than 30 who had recovered from COVID-19. CDR3 DNA sequence: TGCAGTGCTAGTATATCCCCCCGGGGCGGGGAGCTGTTTTTT. This gives the protein CSASISPRGGELFF.